The present entry profiles one T cell receptor beta chain with its context. The junction had 10 bases not matched to a gene; V was cut back by 5 bases and J by 0 bases. CDR1 is MDHEN, CDR2 SYDVKM, per germline. The CDR3 contains 17 residues. Sequencing was performed with immunoSEQ multiplex PCR; in TCRdb, only in-frame clones are kept and a portion is missing. The sample yields roughly 130,000 clones, about 79% seen once. The sample originates from a study of blood T cell repertoires in COVID-19. Study in general: Italy, Spain and the United States were the sources of the convalescent and acute COVID-19 samples.

The chain couples TRBV28 to TRBJ1-3; the match to TRBD1 covers 7 bases. The clonotype was recovered from a man over 45 who had recovered from COVID-19. What was sequenced was PBMCs or T cells enriched from blood (not recorded which). The CDR3 sequence is CASSTRTGSSSGNTIYF. The CDR3 nucleotides read TGTGCCAGCAGTACCCGGACAGGTAGCAGCTCTGGAAACACCATATATTTT. Looking up the rest from reference TRBV28 and TRBJ1-3 gives the full variable domain: DVKVTQSSRYLVKRTGEKVFLECVQDMDHENMFWYRQDPGLGLRLIYFSYDVKMKEKGDIPEGYSVSREKKERFSLILESASTNQTSMYLCASSTRTGSSSGNTIYFGEGSWLTVV.